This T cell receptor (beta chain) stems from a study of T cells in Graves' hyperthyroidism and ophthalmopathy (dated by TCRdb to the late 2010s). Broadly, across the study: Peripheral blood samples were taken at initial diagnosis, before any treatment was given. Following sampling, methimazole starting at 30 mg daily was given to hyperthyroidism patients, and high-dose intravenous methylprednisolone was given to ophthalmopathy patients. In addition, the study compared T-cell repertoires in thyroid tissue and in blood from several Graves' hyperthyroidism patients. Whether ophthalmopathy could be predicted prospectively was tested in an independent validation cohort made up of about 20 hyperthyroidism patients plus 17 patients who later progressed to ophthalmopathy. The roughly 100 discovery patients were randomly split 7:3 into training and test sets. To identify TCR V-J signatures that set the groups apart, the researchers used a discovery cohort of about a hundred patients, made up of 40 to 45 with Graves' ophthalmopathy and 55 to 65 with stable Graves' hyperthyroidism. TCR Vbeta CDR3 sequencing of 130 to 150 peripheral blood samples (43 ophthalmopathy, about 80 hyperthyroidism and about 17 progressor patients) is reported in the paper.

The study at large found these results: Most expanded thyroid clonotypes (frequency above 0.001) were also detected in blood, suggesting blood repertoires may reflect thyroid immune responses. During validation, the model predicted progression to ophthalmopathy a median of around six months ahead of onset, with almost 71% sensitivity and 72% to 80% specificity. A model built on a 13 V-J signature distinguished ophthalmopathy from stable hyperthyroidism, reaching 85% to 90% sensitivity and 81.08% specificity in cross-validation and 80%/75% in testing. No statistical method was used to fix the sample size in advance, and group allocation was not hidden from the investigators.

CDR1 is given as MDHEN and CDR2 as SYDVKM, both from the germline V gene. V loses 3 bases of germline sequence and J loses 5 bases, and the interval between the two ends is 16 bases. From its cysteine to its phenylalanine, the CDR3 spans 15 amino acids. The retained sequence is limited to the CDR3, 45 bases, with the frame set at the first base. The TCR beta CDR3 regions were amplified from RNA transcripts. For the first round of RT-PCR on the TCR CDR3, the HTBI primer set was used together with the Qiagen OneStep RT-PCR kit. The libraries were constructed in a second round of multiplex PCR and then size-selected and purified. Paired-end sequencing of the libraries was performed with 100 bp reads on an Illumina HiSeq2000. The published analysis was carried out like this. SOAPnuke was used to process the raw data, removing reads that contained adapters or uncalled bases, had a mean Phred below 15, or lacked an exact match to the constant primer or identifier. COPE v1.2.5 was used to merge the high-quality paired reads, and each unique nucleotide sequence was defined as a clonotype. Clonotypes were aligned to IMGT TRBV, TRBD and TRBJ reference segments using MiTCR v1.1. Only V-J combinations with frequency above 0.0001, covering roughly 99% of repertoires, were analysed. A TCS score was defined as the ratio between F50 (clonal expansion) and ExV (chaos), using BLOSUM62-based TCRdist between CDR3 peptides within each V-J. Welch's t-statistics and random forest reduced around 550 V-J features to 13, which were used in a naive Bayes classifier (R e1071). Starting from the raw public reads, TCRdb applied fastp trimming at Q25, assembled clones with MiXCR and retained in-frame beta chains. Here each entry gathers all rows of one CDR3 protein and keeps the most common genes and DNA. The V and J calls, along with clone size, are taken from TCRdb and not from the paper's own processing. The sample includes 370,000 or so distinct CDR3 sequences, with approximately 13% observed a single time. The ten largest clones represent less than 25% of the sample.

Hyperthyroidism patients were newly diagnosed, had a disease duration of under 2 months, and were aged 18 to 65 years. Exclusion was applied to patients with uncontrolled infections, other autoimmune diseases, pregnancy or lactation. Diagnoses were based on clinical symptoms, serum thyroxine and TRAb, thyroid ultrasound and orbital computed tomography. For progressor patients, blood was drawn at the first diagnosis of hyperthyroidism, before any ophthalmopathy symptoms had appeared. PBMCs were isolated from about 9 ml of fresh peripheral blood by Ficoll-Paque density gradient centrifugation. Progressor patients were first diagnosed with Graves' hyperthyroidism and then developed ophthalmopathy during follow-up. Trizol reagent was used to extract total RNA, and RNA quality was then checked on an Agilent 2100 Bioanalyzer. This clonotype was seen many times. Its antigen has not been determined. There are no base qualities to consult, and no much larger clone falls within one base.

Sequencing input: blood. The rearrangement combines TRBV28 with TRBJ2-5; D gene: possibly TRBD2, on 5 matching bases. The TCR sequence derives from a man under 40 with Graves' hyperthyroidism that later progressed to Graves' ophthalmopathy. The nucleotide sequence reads TGTGCCAGCAGTTTCGGGGAAGGGAGATATGAGACCCAGTACTTC. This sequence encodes CASSFGEGRYETQYF.